The table lists the clone carrying this TCR beta chain with many counts. Antigen: not known. The sample originates from a study of blood T cells in healthy people across ages. The use of a sample-barcoded 5' primer and a J-beta primer mix characterized a second PCR of about 7 to 12 cycles. All samples yielded 3 million or more CDR3-containing paired-end reads. TCRdb fed the 5' RACE reads into MiXCR, producing one record per CDR3 protein. The sample includes around 1,900,000 distinct CDR3 sequences, approximately 39% seen only once; the top ten take roughly 24%. V gave up 6 bases and J gave up 1 base, with 13 bases separating them. This CDR3 comprises 14 residues. CDR1 is SNHLY and CDR2 is FYNNEI in the germline V gene. Study-level points and caveats: Versus aged donors, long-lived donors had higher diversity and more naive CD4+ cells. Roughly linear declines in TCR beta diversity per million T cells occurred with age. Those diversity estimates obtained from one million T cells were thought to be underestimates.

The TCR was taken from a human donor in good health. The chain couples TRBV2 to TRBJ2-7, with D possibly called TRBD1 or TRBD2 (5 bases each). Sequencing was performed on blood. The CDR3 here is CASSPSGPSYEQYF. The DNA of the CDR3 is TGTGCCAGCAGCCCGTCGGGGCCTTCCTACGAGCAGTACTTC.